This T cell receptor (beta chain) was captured by sequencing in a study of T cells after yellow fever vaccination. TCRdb called the 5' RACE reads again in MiXCR, with one record for every CDR3 protein. The table shows 250,000 to 300,000 distinct CDR3 sequences, with 8.7% occurring only once. Germline V CDR1 and CDR2: SNHLY, FYNNEI. The CDR3 extends over 15 amino acids. After removal of 4 bases from V and 7 bases from J, the junction contained 12 bases not matched to a gene. The sequence came from a man in his late teens or twenties who received the YFV17D yellow fever vaccine. The rearrangement joins TRBV2 to TRBJ1-1; 7 bases line up with TRBD1. Sequencing used CD4+ T cells sorted from PBMCs, obtained 5 days after the yellow fever booster vaccination. CDR3 bases: TGTGCCAGCAGTGGACAGGGAGTTGCTTCTGGTGAAGCTTTCTTT. Its translation is CASSGQGVASGEAFF.